The present TCR beta chain was sequenced within a study of high-grade serous ovarian cancer treatment subgroups. Some clones are missing from TCRdb's copy, which holds only in-frame ones; the method was immunoSEQ multiplex PCR. The repertoire holds 2,000 or so clones, 77% seen once, with approximately 9.7% in the top ten. Tumor samples were taken before definitive surgery or chemotherapy. V was cut by 2 bases and J by 1 base, with 12 bases left in between. This CDR3 contains 16 residues. Germline-derived CDR1 and CDR2 are SGHRS and YFSETQ. Concerning this clone itself: What it binds is not known.

Findings and caveats of the study: Different patients shared almost no repertoire; same-patient tumors shared about 0.11 to 0.79.

The gene calls are TRBV5-1 and TRBJ2-2, with a weak D call TRBD1 (6 bases). The sequenced material came from tumor tissue. The origin of this receptor is a human donor with high-grade serous ovarian cancer. CDR3: CASSLMGAQNTGELFF. The CDR3 coding sequence is TGCGCCAGCAGCTTAATGGGGGCGCAGAACACCGGGGAGCTGTTTTTT. Complete variable domain (other parts from reference TRBV5-1 and TRBJ2-2): KAGVTQTPRYLIKTRGQQVTLSCSPISGHRSVSWYQQTPGQGLQFLFEYFSETQRNKGNFPGRFSGRQFSNSRSEMNVSTLELGDSALYLCASSLMGAQNTGELFFGEGSRLTVL.